The subject of this entry is one T cell receptor (beta chain). Its antigen target is currently unknown. Base quality data are lacking; no much larger clone is found one base away. Participants in the prospective study were aged about 18 to 95 years, lived in over 20 United States geographic areas, and enrolled through a virtual design. Cohort assignment in the prospective study relied on participant-reported clinical history from a screening survey and a study questionnaire. For ImmuneRACE Cohort 3, a participant was defined as recovered based on two consecutive negative NP/OP PCR tests, clearance by a healthcare professional, or resolution of symptoms. In the prospective study, mobile phlebotomists collected whole blood, serum and a nasopharyngeal or oropharyngeal swab from each participant. Participants in the prospective study had the option to provide additional blood draws and questionnaires over a 2-month period. Before DNA extraction, blood samples from the prospective study were shipped at room temperature or frozen.

TCRbeta CDR3 regions were amplified from genomic DNA by means of the immunoSEQ Assay, a bias-controlled multiplex PCR. Per the original workflow: Nucleated cell counts per sample were estimated from amplification of reference gene primers within the assay. To quantify the absolute abundance of each unique TCRbeta CDR3 rearrangement, sequence reads were collapsed and filtered. For each sample, productive Simpson clonality was calculated as the square root of Simpson's diversity index over productive rearrangements. Sourced from immuneACCESS, this table was stored by TCRdb with only in-frame sequences that have V and J called. A share of the clones is absent; for the studies checked, an unresolved V gene accounts for under half, and the remainder has no known explanation. V and J calls and clone size are given by that table; D and trimming were obtained from the DNA. Counted in this sample were approximately 300,000 clones; more than 85% of them appeared once. Together, the top ten hold about 18% of the sample.

Trimmed from V: 3 bases; trimmed from J: 7 bases; junction bases lacking a gene match: 5. Its CDR3 holds 17 amino acids, cysteine through phenylalanine. CDR3 DNA only is kept here, 51 bases in frame from base 1. CDR1 and CDR2, looked up from the germline V gene (reference sequence), are MNHEY and SMNVEV. These data belong to a study of blood T cell repertoires in COVID-19 (TCRdb year 2020). For the wider study: The collaborator samples originated in the United States, Italy and Spain and spanned the acute and convalescent phases of COVID-19. The repertoires were made available in a free public database intended to serve as a resource for research on the immune response to SARS-CoV-2. The sample metadata nearly always contained a de-identified subject ID, COVID-19 status, age in years and sex. The prospective study material was composed of cDNA or gDNA derived from T cells, B-cell-depleted T cells, or PBMCs. Samples came from the ongoing ImmuneRACE study (first 160 participants) plus 1,254 subjects from 6 global collaborators. Deeply sampled blood TCRbeta repertoires from subjects exposed to, actively infected with, or recovered from COVID-19 were included in the dataset. Where available, HLA class I and class II types were obtained from metadata supplied by the sample provider rather than from assay-based typing.

Beyond this particular receptor, the publication reports: The amount of clinical and demographic metadata varied by source and participant and was provided uncurated.

The chain joins TRBV27 to TRBJ2-2, and 16 bases in between align with TRBD2. The source is a woman aged 30 to 39 who had recovered from COVID-19. The material sequenced was PBMCs or T cells enriched from blood (not recorded which). The base sequence is TGTGCCAGCAGTTTTGGGACTAGCGGGAGGGTAGGCGGGGAGCTGTTTTTT. It codes for CASSFGTSGRVGGELFF.